One sample yielded the 30 T cell receptor beta chains listed below, sequenced in a study of blood T cell repertoires in COVID-19. Only in-frame clones appear in the TCRdb table, and some are missing; sequencing was by immunoSEQ multiplex PCR. This table holds 75,000 to 90,000 clones, around four fifths found once. Sequences were obtained from peripheral blood. These receptors were taken from a man aged 55 to 69 with COVID-19, enrolled during active disease.

The V call is TRBV2, the J call TRBJ1-1, with 9 bases fitting TRBD1. The CDR3 has 16 residues. The germline gives CDR1 SNHLY, CDR2 FYNNEI. J was trimmed by 3 bases and V by 1 base; bases with no gene match: 6. The CDR3 bases are TGTGCCAGCAGTGAAGATCCTGGGACAGGGTACACTGAAGCTTTCTTT. It encodes CASSEDPGTGYTEAFF.

The sample holds many counts of this clone. J is TRBJ2-7 and V is TRBV10-3; 8 bases agree with TRBD1. V trimming: 5 bases; J trimming: 5 bases; junction bases outside the gene matches: 5. Germline CDR1 and CDR2: ENHRY and SYGVKD. The CDR3 has 13 residues. The CDR3 loop is CAISSRGQDEQYF. CDR3 in DNA: TGTGCCATCAGTTCCAGGGGGCAGGACGAGCAGTACTTC.

In DNA, the CDR3 is TGCAGCGTGGCGCGGAAGGCGGGGAGCACCGGGGAGCTGTTTTTT. Translation: CSVARKAGSTGELFF. The chain is built from TRBV29-1 and TRBJ2-2; TRBD2 is a possible D gene (6 bases). In germline, CDR1 is SQVTM, CDR2 ANQGSEA. Trimming pared 6 bases from V and 4 bases from J, leaving 18 bases between. CDR3 length: 15 amino acids.

The V gene is TRBV5-4, the J gene TRBJ2-1; 11 positions agree with TRBD2. From germline, CDR1 is SGHNT and CDR2 YYREEE (reference sequence). After removal of 2 bases from V and 10 bases from J, the junction contained 5 bases not matched to a gene. The length of the CDR3 is 14 residues. The CDR3 nucleotides are TGTGCCAGCAGCTTTAGCGGGGGGGCCCGGGAGCAGTTCTTC. As protein: CASSFSGGAREQFF.

This clone was detected ten times or more. J is TRBJ2-1 and V is TRBV7-2; D possibly corresponds to TRBD2 (6 bases). Trimming cost V 6 bases and J 4 bases, with 10 bases left between them. From germline, CDR1 is SGHTA and CDR2 FQGNSA. This CDR3 spans 13 amino acids. In DNA form, the CDR3 reads TGTGCCAGCAGTCCAGCGGGTTACAATGAGCAGTTCTTC. Translating gives CASSPAGYNEQFF.

This sequence joins TRBV12-3 or TRBV12-4 and TRBJ2-3; 7 nucleotides match TRBD2. CDR3 size: 12 residues. V was pared by 8 bases and J by 4 bases, with 3 bases of the junction left unmatched. The CDR3 sequence: CASRGGSDTQYF. CDR3 bases: TGTGCCAGCCGCGGGGGATCAGATACGCAGTATTTT.

This clone has a handful of counts. The V and J genes are TRBV27 and TRBJ2-3, with TRBD1 identical over 7 bases. Germline values: CDR1 MNHEY, CDR2 SMNVEV (reference sequence). The CDR3 covers 15 residues. V was clipped by 5 bases and J by 4 bases; unmatched bases: 9. The CDR3 region has the DNA TGTGCCAGCAGTCGGGCAGGGGGAAGGCCAGATACGCAGTATTTT. It yields the protein CASSRAGGRPDTQYF.

The chain recombines TRBV2 with TRBJ1-4; no clear D gene. The CDR3 extends over 13 amino acids. Germline V gene lookup returns CDR1 SNHLY and CDR2 FYNNEI. V was pared by 7 bases and J by 4 bases, with 10 bases between. The CDR3 sequence is CASKTDNNEKLFF. Written as DNA, the CDR3 is TGTGCCAGCAAAACAGATAATAATGAAAAACTGTTTTTT.

The gene calls are TRBV7-3 and TRBJ2-1; the match to TRBD2 covers 10 bases. V dropped 5 bases and J dropped 10; count of bases not matched to a gene: 11. CDR3 length: 15 residues. The germline gives CDR1 SGHTA, CDR2 FQGTGA. This CDR3 reads CASSPGTSEPEEQFF. Written as DNA, the CDR3 is TGTGCCAGCAGCCCCGGGACTAGCGAACCAGAGGAGCAGTTCTTC.

The chain combines TRBV6-5 with TRBJ2-2, with 8 bases lining up with TRBD1. After removal of 5 bases from V and 7 bases from J, the junction contained 6 bases not matched to a gene. The CDR3 is made up of 14 amino acids. CDR1 MNHEY and CDR2 SVGAGI come from the germline V gene. The CDR3 region is CASSRGQGIGELFF. The CDR3 DNA is TGTGCCAGCAGTCGTGGACAGGGCATCGGGGAGCTGTTTTTT.

The rearrangement links TRBV18 to TRBJ2-3; D remains ambiguous. In germline, CDR1 is KGHSH, CDR2 LQKENI. V gave up 1 base and J gave up 4 bases, with 6 bases separating them. The length of the CDR3 is 13 residues. The CDR3 nucleotides are TGTGCCAGCTCACCACGAGAAGCAGATACGCAGTATTTT. Translation: CASSPREADTQYF.

V and J are TRBV7-6 and TRBJ2-1, with 8 bases matching TRBD2. The V and J ends lost 4 bases and 6 bases, in that order; junction bases with no gene match: 8. The V gene's germline CDR1 is SGHVS and CDR2 FNYEAQ. The CDR3 has 15 amino acids. CDR3 region: CASSSSGSGVNEQFF. CDR3 nucleotide sequence: TGTGCCAGCAGCTCCTCGGGTAGCGGGGTCAATGAGCAGTTCTTC.

This chain connects TRBV3-1 (or the pseudogene TRBV3-2) to TRBJ2-1; 9 nucleotides match TRBD1. Germline V lookup: CDR1 LGHDT, CDR2 YNNKEL (reference sequence). CDR3 length equals 15 residues. The trim removed 4 bases at V and 6 bases at J, leaving 7 bases unmatched. The CDR3 nucleotides read TGTGCCAGCAGCCTGGACAGGGGTCGGTTCAATGAGCAGTTCTTC. Translation: CASSLDRGRFNEQFF.

The gene calls are TRBV3-1 (or the pseudogene TRBV3-2) and TRBJ1-3, with a weak D call TRBD1 (5 bases). Trimming removed 2 bases from V and 4 bases from J, with 6 bases in between. Germline assignment: CDR1 LGHDT and CDR2 YNNKEL (reference sequence). The CDR3 covers 13 residues. CDR3 loop: CASSQRGGNTIYF. The CDR3 region has the DNA TGTGCCAGCAGCCAAAGGGGAGGAAACACCATATATTTT.

This clone appeared a single time. In nucleotides, the CDR3 is TGTGCCAGCAGCCACCCTATGGGGGGAGGGTACAATGAGCAGTTCTTC. It codes for CASSHPMGGGYNEQFF. The gene calls are TRBV9 and TRBJ2-1, with 7 nucleotides matching TRBD2. Trimming took 4 bases from V and 4 from J; bases not matched to a gene: 11. The CDR3 extends over 16 amino acids. The V gene's germline CDR1 is SGDLS and CDR2 YYNGEE.

V is TRBV29-1 and J is TRBJ2-3, with a weak D call TRBD1 (6 bases). Trimming shortened V by 5 bases and J by 5 bases, and 17 bases separated the two germline ends. Germline lookup yields CDR1 SQVTM and CDR2 ANQGSEA. There are 14 residues in the CDR3. The CDR3 DNA is TGCAGCGTTTGGGGGAAGGGGGTAGGAGATACGCAGTATTTT. Encoded protein: CSVWGKGVGDTQYF.

This clone was counted only a few times. V usage is TRBV5-1 and J usage is TRBJ2-7; D not resolved. Germline V lookup: CDR1 SGHRS, CDR2 YFSETQ. V shed 9 bases and J shed 4 bases, with 14 bases lying between them. The CDR3 runs 12 residues. CDR3 region: CANICGSYEQYF. The CDR3 DNA reads TGCGCCAACATCTGTGGCTCTTACGAGCAGTACTTC.

V is TRBV7-9 and J is TRBJ2-2, with 8 positions matching TRBD2. The V and J ends lost 7 bases and 0 bases, in that order; junction bases with no gene match: 4. The CDR3 extends over 15 amino acids. CDR1 and CDR2 (germline): SEHNR, FQNEAQ (reference sequence). The DNA for the CDR3 is TGTGCCAGCACCGTTAGCGGGGCGAACACCGGGGAGCTGTTTTTT. It encodes CASTVSGANTGELFF.

V and J are TRBV6-5 and TRBJ1-1; D is unresolved. In germline, CDR1 is MNHEY, CDR2 SVGAGI. CDR3 size: 14 residues. Trimming left V 4 bases short and J 5 bases short, with 14 bases between. The CDR3 DNA sequence: TGTGCCAGCAGTTTTTCCCGGCGGAGTACTGAAGCTTTCTTT. Its translation: CASSFSRRSTEAFF.

This rearrangement joins TRBV12-5 to TRBJ2-7; the D is unclear. CDR1 is LGHNT and CDR2 is FRNRAP in the germline V gene. The CDR3 covers 13 residues. Deletions cut 3 bases from V and 5 bases from J, with 11 bases between. CDR3 sequence: CASGFRLTDEQYF. The CDR3 DNA reads TGTGCTAGTGGTTTTAGACTGACTGACGAGCAGTACTTC.

V usage is TRBV19 and J usage is TRBJ2-7, with D tentatively TRBD2 (6 bases). The CDR3 totals 15 residues. The germline CDR1 and CDR2 sequences are LNHDA and SQIVND (reference sequence). With 1 base removed from V and 5 bases from J, the gap between germline ends came to 15 bases. In DNA form, the CDR3 reads TGTGCCAGTAGTATAGTCGTTAGTCGGAGGGACGAGCAGTACTTC. Protein product: CASSIVVSRRDEQYF.

V and J are TRBV5-1 and TRBJ1-1, with TRBD1 as a possible D gene (6 bases). V was clipped by 3 bases and J by 1 base, with 7 bases between them. Germline CDR1 SGHRS, CDR2 YFSETQ. This CDR3 has 13 amino acids. Written as DNA, the CDR3 is TGCGCCAGCAGCTCCAGGGGGAACACTGAAGCTTTCTTT. Translating it yields CASSSRGNTEAFF.

This clone occurred many times. The chain employs TRBV3-1 (or the pseudogene TRBV3-2) and TRBJ1-6; D is undetermined. V dropped 1 base and J dropped 10 bases, with 14 bases sitting between them. The CDR3 consists of 15 residues. Germline-derived CDR1 and CDR2 are LGHDT and YNNKEL (reference sequence). The DNA of the CDR3 is TGTGCCAGCAGCCAAGCGCCGGGTGGGAGGTCACCCCTCCACTTT. Protein sequence: CASSQAPGGRSPLHF.

This chain uses TRBV6-5 with TRBJ1-3; 8 nucleotides align to TRBD1. Germline values: CDR1 MNHEY, CDR2 SVGAGI. The trim removed 6 bases at V and 0 bases at J, leaving 4 bases unmatched. The CDR3 covers 15 residues. The CDR3: CASRPTGGSGNTIYF. The CDR3 coding sequence is TGTGCCAGCAGACCTACAGGGGGCTCTGGAAACACCATATATTTT.

V and J are TRBV9 and TRBJ2-1; D remains ambiguous. The CDR3 is 12 amino acids. Per germline, CDR1 SGDLS and CDR2 YYNGEE. The V end lost 3 bases, the J end lost 7 bases, and 8 bases lay between the germline ends. CDR3 sequence: CASSGARNEQFF. The CDR3 DNA reads TGTGCCAGCAGCGGAGCTAGGAATGAGCAGTTCTTC.

The rearrangement links TRBV6-5 to TRBJ1-5, with a tentative D call TRBD1 (5 bases). V lost 0 bases to trimming and J lost 4 bases, with 13 bases between them. This CDR3 is 16 amino acids long. Germline V gene lookup returns CDR1 MNHEY and CDR2 SVGAGI. The CDR3 is CASSYSGRGGNQPQHF. CDR3 DNA: TGTGCCAGCAGTTACTCTGGGCGGGGGGGGAATCAGCCCCAGCATTTT.

CDR3 sequence (DNA): TGTGCCAGTAGTACCCGACAGCCTAGCACAGATACGCAGTATTTT. It is translated as CASSTRQPSTDTQYF. The genes are TRBV19 and TRBJ2-3; possible D gene TRBD1, 5 bases. The CDR3 runs to 15 residues. Trimming took off 4 bases at V and 0 bases at J, with 11 bases between the two ends. Germline CDR1 LNHDA, CDR2 SQIVND (reference sequence).

This clone showed up just a few times. The V and J genes are TRBV7-2 and TRBJ1-6; 9 bases are a match to TRBD1. Losses at the gene ends were 0 bases for V and 2 bases for J; bases not matched to a gene: 2. The CDR3 is 17 amino acids. The V gene's germline CDR1 is SGHTA and CDR2 FQGNSA. CDR3 bases: TGTGCCAGCAGCTTAGCGCGGGACAGGGCCTATAATTCACCCCTCCACTTT. Protein: CASSLARDRAYNSPLHF.

This chain links TRBV2 with TRBJ1-6, with D unclear. The V end was cut by 4 bases, the J end by 10 bases, with 14 bases between. The CDR3 is made up of 14 amino acids. Germline lookup yields CDR1 SNHLY and CDR2 FYNNEI. CDR3 bases: TGTGCCAGCAGTGTAAGGGAGAGTAGATCACCCCTCCACTTT. This sequence encodes CASSVRESRSPLHF.

Notes on this clone: The junction and the germline gene differ at one end; a read error may be behind it. The V and J genes are TRBV7-9 and TRBJ2-7, with 12 bases aligning to TRBD2. CDR3 length: 11 residues. Germline V gene data show CDR1 as SEHNR and CDR2 as FQNEAQ (reference sequence). CDR3 in DNA: TGTGCCAGCAGCCGACTAGCGGGAGCAAGCTTC. This encodes CASSRLAGASF.